The 18 T cell receptor beta chains in this list originate from one sample, sequenced in a study of control samples from healthy donors and cancer patients. TCRdb keeps only in-frame clones here, not all; method: immunoSEQ multiplex PCR. The table includes hundreds of thousands of clones, roughly 90% detected once. Sample: PBMCs. The receptors here all came from a man aged 35 to 55 with head and neck cancer.

V gene TRBV7-8 combines with J gene TRBJ2-6; tentatively, D is TRBD1 (6 bases). The CDR3 length is 16 residues. V was trimmed by 1 base and J by 4 bases, leaving 11 bases between them. Per germline, CDR1 SGHVS and CDR2 FQNEAQ. The CDR3 reads CASSLVAGAGANVLTF. The CDR3 bases are TGTGCCAGCAGCTTAGTAGCAGGGGCCGGGGCCAACGTCCTGACTTTC.

This clone was seen a single time. This sequence joins TRBV12-3 or TRBV12-4 and TRBJ1-1; 9 positions match TRBD1. With V trimmed by 4 bases and J by 4 bases, 1 base remained unmatched. The CDR3 totals 13 residues. DNA of the CDR3: TGTGCCAGCAGTTCGACAGGGGGCACTGAAGCTTTCTTT. Its translation: CASSSTGGTEAFF.

The gene calls are TRBV5-6 and TRBJ2-3; TRBD2 matches at 10 bases. V lost 2 bases, J lost 0 bases, and 12 bases stayed unmatched. Per germline, CDR1 SGHDT and CDR2 YYEEEE. The CDR3 has 19 amino acids. For the CDR3, the DNA is TGTGCCAGCAGCTTCCCCGGGCTAGCGGGAGTTGCGAGCACAGATACGCAGTATTTT. It encodes CASSFPGLAGVASTDTQYF.

The rearrangement uses TRBV7-2 and TRBJ2-3, with D possibly being TRBD2 (6 bases). The germline V and J ends were trimmed by 3 bases and 2 bases, with 9 bases remaining between them. In germline, CDR1 is SGHTA, CDR2 FQGNSA. CDR3 length: 14 residues. In DNA, the CDR3 is TGTGCCAGCAGCTTGGGGGGAGTCACAGATACGCAGTATTTT. Protein product: CASSLGGVTDTQYF.

V usage is TRBV27 and J usage is TRBJ2-3, with D possibly matching TRBD1 (6 bases). The germline V gene has CDR1 MNHEY and CDR2 SMNVEV (reference sequence). Deletions cut 7 bases from V and 1 base from J, with 12 bases between. The CDR3 is made up of 14 amino acids. DNA of the CDR3: TGTGCCAGCACCCACAGGGCCCGCACAGATACGCAGTATTTT. Its translation is CASTHRARTDTQYF.

The chain employs TRBV4-1 and TRBJ1-5, with unresolved D. In germline, CDR1 is MGHRA, CDR2 YSYEKL. V lost 0 bases and J lost 1, with 13 bases in between. The CDR3 has 17 amino acids. The CDR3 DNA reads TGCGCCAGCAGCCAAGAGAAGACCGGACCCAGCAATCAGCCCCAGCATTTT. As protein: CASSQEKTGPSNQPQHF.

The chain links TRBV7-9 to TRBJ1-6; TRBD1 agrees at 9 bases. The CDR3 is made up of 15 amino acids. V shed 2 bases and J 7 bases; nucleotides not matched to a gene: 3. Germline V CDR1 and CDR2: SEHNR, FQNEAQ (reference sequence). Here the CDR3 DNA reads TGTGCCAGCAGCTTACTGGGACAGGGAAATTCACCCCTCCACTTT. Protein sequence: CASSLLGQGNSPLHF.

This clone has only one observation. The chain uses TRBV28 and TRBJ2-7, with a tentative D call TRBD1 (6 bases). CDR1 is MDHEN and CDR2 is SYDVKM in the germline V gene. This CDR3 is 16 amino acids long. V lost 6 bases, J lost 0 bases, and 18 bases lay in between. CDR3 in amino acids: CASSLFPTGSSYEQYF. The CDR3 region has the DNA TGTGCCAGCAGCCTTTTCCCTACAGGGAGCTCCTACGAGCAGTACTTC.

The gene calls are TRBV25-1 and TRBJ1-6; no definite D call. The germline V gene encodes CDR1 MGHDK and CDR2 SYGVNS. Trimming pared 1 base from V and 8 bases from J, leaving 12 bases between. CDR3 length equals 15 residues. The CDR3 DNA follows: TGTGCCAGCAGTGAATCCCGCAGGCTACATTCACCCCTCCACTTT. Translation gives CASSESRRLHSPLHF.

This rearrangement joins TRBV3-1 (or the pseudogene TRBV3-2) to TRBJ2-7, with D perhaps TRBD1 or TRBD2 (6 bases each). Germline lookup yields CDR1 LGHDT and CDR2 YNNKEL (reference sequence). Trimming removed 4 bases at V and 1 base at J, with 14 bases between. The CDR3 runs to 15 residues. CDR3 nucleotides: TGTGCCAGCAGCCGTTCCGTAGGGGGGTCCTACGAGCAGTACTTC. Protein product: CASSRSVGGSYEQYF.

This chain uses TRBV5-1 with TRBJ2-1, with 7 nucleotides matching TRBD2. This CDR3 has 16 amino acids. From germline, CDR1 is SGHRS and CDR2 YFSETQ. With 4 bases clipped from V and 7 bases from J, the junction kept 14 bases outside the gene matches. For the CDR3, the DNA is TGCGCCAGCAGCCCCGATGGGAGGGGTTTGCGGAATGAGCAGTTCTTC. Translated: CASSPDGRGLRNEQFF.

This clone was seen a single time. This chain connects TRBV6-2 or TRBV6-3 to TRBJ1-5, with D tentatively TRBD1 (6 bases). Germline V gene lookup returns CDR1 MNHEY and CDR2 SVGEGT. The CDR3 is made up of 16 amino acids. Trimming stripped 0 bases from V and 5 bases from J, with 14 bases between. The CDR3 region is CASSYSGALGDQPQHF. In nucleotides, the CDR3 is TGTGCCAGCAGTTACTCGGGGGCTTTGGGGGATCAGCCCCAGCATTTT.

Here the CDR3 DNA reads TGTGCCAGCAGCAACCGGGAGAGCGGGGAGCTGTTTTTT. Protein sequence: CASSNRESGELFF. The V call is TRBV9, the J call TRBJ2-2; possible D gene TRBD2, 6 bases. The CDR3 runs to 13 residues. V was cut by 4 bases and J by 7 bases, with 11 bases left in between. From germline, CDR1 is SGDLS and CDR2 YYNGEE.

The chain joins TRBV6-1 to TRBJ1-2; D is possibly TRBD1 (5 bases). V was clipped by 3 bases and J by 8 bases, with 16 bases between them. This CDR3 region has 14 residues. Germline CDR1 and CDR2: MNHNS and SASEGT. The CDR3: CASSDTGGSRGYTF. The CDR3, as DNA: TGTGCCAGCAGTGATACTGGGGGGTCTAGGGGCTACACCTTC.

The rearrangement links TRBV6-2 or TRBV6-3 to TRBJ2-7; D might be TRBD2 (5 bases). V was trimmed by 6 bases and J by 4 bases, leaving 19 bases between them. This CDR3 has 15 residues. Germline CDR1 MNHEY, CDR2 SVGEGT. Here the CDR3 reads CASSPGETQAYEQYF. CDR3 DNA sequence: TGTGCCAGCAGCCCCGGGGAGACTCAGGCGTACGAGCAGTACTTC.

V and J are TRBV7-8 and TRBJ1-3; D not resolved. Trimming cost V 2 bases and J 2 bases, with 7 bases left between them. Germline V CDR1 and CDR2: SGHVS, FQNEAQ. The CDR3 loop spans 14 amino acids. CDR3 nucleotides: TGTGCCAGCAGCTTATTAGTAACTGGAAACACCATATATTTT. As protein: CASSLLVTGNTIYF.

This chain links TRBV5-1 with TRBJ1-5; TRBD1 matches 7 bases. Trimming took 7 bases from V and 0 from J; bases not matched to a gene: 7. The CDR3 is made up of 15 amino acids. The germline gives CDR1 SGHRS, CDR2 YFSETQ. The CDR3 coding sequence is TGCGCCAGCTCGACAGGGATTCTTAGCAATCAGCCCCAGCATTTT. It encodes CASSTGILSNQPQHF.

V usage is TRBV6-5 and J usage is TRBJ1-2; 9 bases map to TRBD1. Germline loops: CDR1 MNHEY, CDR2 SVGAGI. The V and J ends lost 7 bases and 6 bases, in that order; junction bases with no gene match: 12. This CDR3 is built from 15 residues. CDR3 bases: TGTGCCAGCACCCCGTCATCCGGGACAGGGAATGGCTACACCTTC. As protein: CASTPSSGTGNGYTF.